This T cell receptor (beta chain) was found in a study of T cell responses to AZD1222 COVID-19 vaccine. Study-level points and caveats: Researchers took repertoire samples only after the peak T cell response had come. Per reports, nearly half of all spike-specific TCRs target regions that are unmutated in variants.

The CDR3 is made up of 15 amino acids. Trimming took off 5 bases at V and 4 bases at J, with 17 bases between the two ends. CDR1 and CDR2 from the germline V gene are MNHEY and SVGEGT. Pooled in the analysis were second doses at about 4 or about 12 weeks. The repertoire was sequenced with immunoSEQ multiplex PCR; TCRdb's copy has only in-frame clones and lacks some. The sample shows about 110,000 clones, roughly 85% of them seen only once. Remarks on this clone: What it binds is unknown.

The sequences come from peripheral blood, collected 28 days after the second AZD1222 dose. The sequence derives from an adult who received the AZD1222 COVID-19 vaccine. This chain links TRBV6-2 or TRBV6-3 with TRBJ1-2, with unresolved D. Written as DNA, the CDR3 is TGTGCCAGCAGTAGAGCCTCGGGTTCGGGCTATGGCTACACCTTC. It yields the protein CASSRASGSGYGYTF.